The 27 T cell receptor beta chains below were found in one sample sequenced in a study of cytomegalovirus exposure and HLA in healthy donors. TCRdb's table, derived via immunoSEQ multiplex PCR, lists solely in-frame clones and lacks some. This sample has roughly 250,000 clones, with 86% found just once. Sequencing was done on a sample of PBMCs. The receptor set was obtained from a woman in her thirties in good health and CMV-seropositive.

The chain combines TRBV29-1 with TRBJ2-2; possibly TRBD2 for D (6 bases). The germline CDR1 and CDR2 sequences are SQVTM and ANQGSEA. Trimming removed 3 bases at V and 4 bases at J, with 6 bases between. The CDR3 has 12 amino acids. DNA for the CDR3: TGCAGCGTTGACGGGGGCACCGGGGAGCTGTTTTTT. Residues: CSVDGGTGELFF.

The CDR3 coding sequence is TGCGCCAGTTTTGAGGGGGGGAATGGCTACACCTTC. It translates to CASFEGGNGYTF. This chain joins TRBV5-1 and TRBJ1-2; D is perhaps TRBD1 (6 bases). V lost 8 bases and J lost 6, with 14 bases in between. CDR1 SGHRS and CDR2 YFSETQ come from the germline V gene. The CDR3 has 12 amino acids.

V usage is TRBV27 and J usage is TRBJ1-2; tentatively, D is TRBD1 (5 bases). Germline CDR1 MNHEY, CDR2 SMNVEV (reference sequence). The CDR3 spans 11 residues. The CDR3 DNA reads TGTGCGACGCTGGGGGGTTATGGCTACACCTTC. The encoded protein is CATLGGYGYTF.

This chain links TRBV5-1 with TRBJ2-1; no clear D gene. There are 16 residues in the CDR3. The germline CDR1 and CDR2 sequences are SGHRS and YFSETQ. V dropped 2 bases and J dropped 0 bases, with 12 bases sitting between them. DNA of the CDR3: TGCGCCAGCAGCTTAAGACTTTCGAGCTCCTACAATGAGCAGTTCTTC. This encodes CASSLRLSSSYNEQFF.

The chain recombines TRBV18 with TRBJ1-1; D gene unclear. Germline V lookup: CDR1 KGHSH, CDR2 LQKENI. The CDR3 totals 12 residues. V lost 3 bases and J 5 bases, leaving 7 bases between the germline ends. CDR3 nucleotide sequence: TGTGCCAGCTCACCCCAGAGGACTGAAGCTTTCTTT. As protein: CASSPQRTEAFF.

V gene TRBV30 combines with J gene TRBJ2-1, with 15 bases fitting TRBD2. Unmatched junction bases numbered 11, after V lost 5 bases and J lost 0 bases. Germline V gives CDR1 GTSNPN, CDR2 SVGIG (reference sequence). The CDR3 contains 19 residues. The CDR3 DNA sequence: TGTGCCTGGGCCGAGGGACTAGCGGGAGGATTGAGCTCCTACAATGAGCAGTTCTTC. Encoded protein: CAWAEGLAGGLSSYNEQFF.

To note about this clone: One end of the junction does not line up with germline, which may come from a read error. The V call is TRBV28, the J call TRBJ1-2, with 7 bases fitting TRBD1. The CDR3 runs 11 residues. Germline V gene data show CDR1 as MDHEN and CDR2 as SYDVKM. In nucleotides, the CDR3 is TGTGCCAGCAGTAACCGACAGGGCGCTTTGTTC. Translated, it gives CASSNRQGALF.

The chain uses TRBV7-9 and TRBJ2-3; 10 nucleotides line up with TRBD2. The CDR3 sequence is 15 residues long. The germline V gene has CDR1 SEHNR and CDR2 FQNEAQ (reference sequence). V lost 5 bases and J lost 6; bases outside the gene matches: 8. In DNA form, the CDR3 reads TGTGCCAGCAGCCCCACACGGACTAGCGGCGATACGCAGTATTTT. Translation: CASSPTRTSGDTQYF.

In DNA form, the CDR3 reads TGTGCCAGCAGTCCCCTCGTAATTCGGGGGTCCGATGAGCAGTTCTTC. Translated: CASSPLVIRGSDEQFF. This rearrangement joins TRBV28 to TRBJ2-1, with a tentative D call TRBD2 (6 bases). The CDR3 is 16 amino acids. The V and J ends lost 5 bases and 8 bases respectively, with 22 bases between them. Germline lookup yields CDR1 MDHEN and CDR2 SYDVKM.

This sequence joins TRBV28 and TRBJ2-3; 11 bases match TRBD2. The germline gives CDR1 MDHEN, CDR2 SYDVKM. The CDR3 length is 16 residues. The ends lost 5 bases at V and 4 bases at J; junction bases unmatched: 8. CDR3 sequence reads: CASSVTSGISADTQYF. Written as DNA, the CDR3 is TGTGCCAGCAGTGTGACTAGCGGGATATCCGCAGATACGCAGTATTTT.

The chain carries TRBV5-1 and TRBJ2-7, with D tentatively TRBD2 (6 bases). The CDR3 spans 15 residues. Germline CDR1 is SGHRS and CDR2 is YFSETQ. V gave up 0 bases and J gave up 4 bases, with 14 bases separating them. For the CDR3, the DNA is TGCGCCAGCAGCTTGGCCGGAGGGGCTCCGTACGAGCAGTACTTC. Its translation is CASSLAGGAPYEQYF.

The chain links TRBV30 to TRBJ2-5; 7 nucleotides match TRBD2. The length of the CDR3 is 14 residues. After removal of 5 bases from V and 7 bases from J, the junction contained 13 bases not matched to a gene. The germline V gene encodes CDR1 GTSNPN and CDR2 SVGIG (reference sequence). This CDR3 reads CAWGGLAAQGTQYF. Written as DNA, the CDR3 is TGTGCCTGGGGTGGCCTAGCGGCCCAGGGGACCCAGTACTTC.

CDR3 coding DNA: TGTGCCAGCAGCGCTCTGACTAGGTTGTTGAACGATACGCAGTATTTT. Translated: CASSALTRLLNDTQYF. The chain couples TRBV2 to TRBJ2-3; TRBD2 might be the D (6 bases). V was shortened by 6 bases and J by 6 bases, with 22 bases between the two germline ends. The germline CDR1 and CDR2 sequences are SNHLY and FYNNEI. CDR3 length: 16 residues.

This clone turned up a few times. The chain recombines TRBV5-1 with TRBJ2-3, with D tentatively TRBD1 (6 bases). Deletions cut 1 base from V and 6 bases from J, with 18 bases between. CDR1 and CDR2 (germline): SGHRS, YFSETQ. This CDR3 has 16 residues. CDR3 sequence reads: CASSLIAGATSDTQYF. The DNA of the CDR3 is TGCGCCAGCAGCTTGATTGCAGGGGCCACTTCGGATACGCAGTATTTT.

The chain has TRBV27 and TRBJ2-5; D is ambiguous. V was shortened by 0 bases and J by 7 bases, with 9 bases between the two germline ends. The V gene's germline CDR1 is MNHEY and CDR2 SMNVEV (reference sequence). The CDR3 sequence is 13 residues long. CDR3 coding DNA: TGTGCCAGCAGTTTATCGTCCCAGTCGACCCAGTACTTC. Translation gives CASSLSSQSTQYF.

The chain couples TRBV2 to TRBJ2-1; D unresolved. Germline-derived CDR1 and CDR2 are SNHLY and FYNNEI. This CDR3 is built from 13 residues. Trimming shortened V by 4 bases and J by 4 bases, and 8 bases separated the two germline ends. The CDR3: CASSASDYNEQFF. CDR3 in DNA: TGTGCCAGCAGTGCGTCAGATTACAATGAGCAGTTCTTC.

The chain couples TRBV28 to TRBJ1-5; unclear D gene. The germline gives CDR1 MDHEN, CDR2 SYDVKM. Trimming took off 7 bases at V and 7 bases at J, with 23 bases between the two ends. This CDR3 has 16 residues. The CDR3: CASTFGLTEFGQPQHF. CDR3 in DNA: TGTGCCAGCACTTTTGGCCTGACTGAATTCGGCCAGCCCCAGCATTTT.

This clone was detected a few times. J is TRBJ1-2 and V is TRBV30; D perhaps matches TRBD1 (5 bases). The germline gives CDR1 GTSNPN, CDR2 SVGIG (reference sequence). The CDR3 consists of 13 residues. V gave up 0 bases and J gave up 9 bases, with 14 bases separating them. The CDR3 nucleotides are TGTGCCTGGAGTGTAAATCGTGAGGACAGCTACACCTTC. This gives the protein CAWSVNREDSYTF.

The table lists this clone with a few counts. The CDR3 loop reads CASRKGQGNEQFF. As DNA, the CDR3 is TGTGCCAGCAGAAAGGGACAGGGTAATGAGCAGTTCTTC. V and J are TRBV6-6 and TRBJ2-1, with TRBD1 matching 9 bases. V was clipped by 6 bases and J by 7 bases; unmatched bases: 4. Germline CDR1 MNHNY, CDR2 SVGAGI (reference sequence). This CDR3 region has 13 residues.

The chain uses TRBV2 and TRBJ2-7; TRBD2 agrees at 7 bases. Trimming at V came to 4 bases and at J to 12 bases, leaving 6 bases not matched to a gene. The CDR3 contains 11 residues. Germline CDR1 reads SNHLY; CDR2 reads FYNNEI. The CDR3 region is CASSVGGVSYF. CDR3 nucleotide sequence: TGTGCCAGCAGTGTGGGAGGGGTCTCGTACTTC.

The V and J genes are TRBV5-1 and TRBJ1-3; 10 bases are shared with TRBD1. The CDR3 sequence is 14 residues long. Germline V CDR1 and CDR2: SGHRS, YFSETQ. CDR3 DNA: TGCGCGTCCCAACCGGGACAGGGGGGAAACACCATATATTTT. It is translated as CASQPGQGGNTIYF.

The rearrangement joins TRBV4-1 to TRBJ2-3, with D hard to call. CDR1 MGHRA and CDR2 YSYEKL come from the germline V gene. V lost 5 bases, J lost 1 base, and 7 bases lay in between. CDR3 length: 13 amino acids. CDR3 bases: TGCGCCAGCAGCGCAACAGGCACAGATACGCAGTATTTT. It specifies CASSATGTDTQYF.

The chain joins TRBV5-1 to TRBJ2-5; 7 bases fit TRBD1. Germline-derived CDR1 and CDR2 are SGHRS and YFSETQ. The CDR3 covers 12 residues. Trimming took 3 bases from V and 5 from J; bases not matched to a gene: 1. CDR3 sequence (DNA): TGCGCCAGCAGCTCGACAGGGGAGACCCAGTACTTC. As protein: CASSSTGETQYF. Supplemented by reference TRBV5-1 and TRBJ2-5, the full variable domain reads KAGVTQTPRYLIKTRGQQVTLSCSPISGHRSVSWYQQTPGQGLQFLFEYFSETQRNKGNFPGRFSGRQFSNSRSEMNVSTLELGDSALYLCASSSTGETQYFGPGTRLLVL.

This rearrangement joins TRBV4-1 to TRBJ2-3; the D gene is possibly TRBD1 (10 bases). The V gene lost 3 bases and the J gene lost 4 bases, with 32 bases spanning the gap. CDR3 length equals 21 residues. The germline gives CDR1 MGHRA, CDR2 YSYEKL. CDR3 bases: TGCGCCAGCAGCCAGGAAGGGGACAGGGGCTTTAGCGGGAGTTTCGCAGATACGCAGTATTTT. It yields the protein CASSQEGDRGFSGSFADTQYF.

The CDR3 DNA is TGCAGCGTGGATTTACAGTACCAAGAGACCCAGTACTTC. It encodes CSVDLQYQETQYF. The chain carries TRBV29-1 and TRBJ2-5; D is uncertain. The V end was cut by 6 bases, the J end by 0 bases, with 11 bases between. The germline gives CDR1 SQVTM, CDR2 ANQGSEA. The CDR3 runs 13 residues.

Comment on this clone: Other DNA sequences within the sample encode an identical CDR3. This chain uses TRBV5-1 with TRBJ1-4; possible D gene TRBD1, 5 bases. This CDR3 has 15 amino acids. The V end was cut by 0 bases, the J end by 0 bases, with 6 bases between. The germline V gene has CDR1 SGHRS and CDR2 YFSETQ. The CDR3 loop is CASSLGDSTNEKLFF. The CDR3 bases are TGCGCCAGCAGCTTGGGGGACTCAACTAATGAAAAACTGTTTTTT.

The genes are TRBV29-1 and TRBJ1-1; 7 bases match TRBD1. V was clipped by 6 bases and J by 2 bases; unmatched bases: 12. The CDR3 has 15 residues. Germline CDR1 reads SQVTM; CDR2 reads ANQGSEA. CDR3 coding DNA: TGCAGCGTGGGACAGTACTTTGGGTTTAACACTGAAGCTTTCTTT. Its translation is CSVGQYFGFNTEAFF.